A selection of T cell receptor beta chains follows, all from one sample in a study of blood T cell repertoires in COVID-19. This table comes from immunoSEQ multiplex PCR, and its TCRdb copy is limited to in-frame clones, with some not included. The profile covers 200,000 to 250,000 clones, with 70% to 90% appearing a single time and roughly a tenth taken by the ten largest. The sample comprised PBMCs or T cells enriched from blood (not recorded which). These receptors came from a man under 40 who had recovered from COVID-19. The CDR3 runs from the conserved cysteine through the conserved F or W. Fields, in order: D gene, CDR3 length, clone size, V gene, J gene, CDR3 DNA, CDR3 protein. D genes are given only for firm matches. The size entry is marked missing in some rows and otherwise reads once, few, many or a size class.

-	13	few	TRBV30	TRBJ1-1	TGTGCCTCGATGGTCGGGGGTGGGACTGAAGCTTTCTTT	CASMVGGGTEAFF
-	13	-	TRBV11-2	TRBJ2-7	TGTGCCAGCAGCTTAGAATCCCGGTACGAGCAGTACTTC	CASSLESRYEQYF
-	14	-	TRBV6-5	TRBJ1-5	TGTGCCAGCAGTTACGGACAGAGCAATCAGCCCCAGCATTTT	CASSYGQSNQPQHF
-	15	-	TRBV24-1	TRBJ2-7	TGTGCCACCAGTGATTCCAGGGGTCGCCGGTACGAGCAGTACTTC	CATSDSRGRRYEQYF
-	15	-	TRBV7-9	TRBJ2-1	TGTGCCAGCAGCTTATACAGCCCAAACTCCAATGAGCAGTTCTTC	CASSLYSPNSNEQFF
-	13	-	TRBV19	TRBJ1-4	TGTGCCACCCGTCCGGGGGCTAATGAAAAACTGTTTTTT	CATRPGANEKLFF
TRBD1	14	-	TRBV5-1	TRBJ2-1	TGCGCCAGCAGATCACAGGGGGTTTCCGATGAGCAGTTCTTC	CASRSQGVSDEQFF
TRBD1	15	-	TRBV5-6	TRBJ2-2	TGTGCCAGCAGCCTGGTGGACAGGGGAACCGGGGAGCTGTTTTTT	CASSLVDRGTGELFF
TRBD1	12	once	TRBV29-1	TRBJ1-2	TGCAGCGTCTCCGGGACAGATGCTGGCTACACCTTC	CSVSGTDAGYTF
-	19	-	TRBV28	TRBJ1-5	TGTGCCAGCACCCTGCGTGCGGGGCAGAAAAGCTATAGCAATCAGCCCCAGCATTTT	CASTLRAGQKSYSNQPQHF
TRBD1	17	few	TRBV7-9	TRBJ1-2	TGTGCCAGCAGCGCACAACAGGGGCGGCCTACTAACTATGGCTACACCTTC	CASSAQQGRPTNYGYTF
-	13	-	TRBV29-1	TRBJ2-1	TGCAGCGTTGAAAAGGGCGCGGGTGGTGAGCAGTTCTTC	CSVEKGAGGEQFF
TRBD1	13	-	TRBV5-1	TRBJ1-2	TGCGCCAGCAGCACTGCGACAGGGTACGGCTACACCTTC	CASSTATGYGYTF
TRBD1	15	-	TRBV27	TRBJ1-2	TGTGCCAGCAGTCCGTATCAGGGACAGGGTAATGGCTACACCTTC	CASSPYQGQGNGYTF
TRBD1	14	few	TRBV9	TRBJ1-5	TGTGCCAGCAGCGTAGAGGGGGCCGGGCAGCCCCAGCATTTT	CASSVEGAGQPQHF